The source of this T cell receptor beta chain is a study of T-cell reconstitution after alpha-beta-depleted transplantation in children. Molecular barcoding with unique molecular identifiers was used for the TCRbeta library. TCRdb fed the PCR reads into MiXCR, producing one record per CDR3 protein. The sample holds around 270,000 distinct CDR3 sequences, 9.5% to 13% seen once. This clonotype has at least ten counts. V was clipped by 3 bases and J by 8 bases, with 17 bases between them. In germline, CDR1 is SQVTM, CDR2 ANQGSEA. CDR3 size: 14 residues. The V and J genes are TRBV29-1 and TRBJ2-1; D not certain. The sequence came from a boy in the first two years of life with acute myeloid leukemia, due to receive a stem cell transplant. Specimen: PBMCs, collected before TCRalphabeta/CD19-depleted stem cell transplant. The CDR3: CSVENSDSFYEQFF. The CDR3 coding sequence is TGCAGCGTTGAGAACTCGGATAGCTTCTATGAGCAGTTCTTC.